These T cell receptor beta chains were read from a single sample in a study of radiation and T cells in renal cell carcinoma. Assay used: immunoSEQ multiplex PCR; TCRdb lists only in-frame clones, some missing. Counted here are approximately 150,000 clones, 65% to 90% occurring once; the ten biggest clones make up roughly 17%. The sample in question was blood, obtained from a patient whose treatment included radiotherapy and nephrectomy. These receptors were obtained from a woman between 45 and 60 years old with renal cell carcinoma. CDR3s include the opening cysteine and the closing phenylalanine or tryptophan. The D gene is left open where the match is weak. The listing skips clone size in some rows; elsewhere it reads once, few, many or a size class.

d_call j_call v_call clone_size cdr3_nt cdr3_aa
. TRBJ2-7 TRBV4-1 . TGCGCCAGCAGCCCGGGAGCCAGTTCCTACGAGCAGTACTTC CASSPGASSYEQYF
. TRBJ2-1 TRBV12-5 . TGTGCTAGTGGTTTGGTTGCTTCGGTGATTCGTCGCAATGAGCAGTTCTTC CASGLVASVIRRNEQFF
. TRBJ2-5 TRBV6-5 . TGTGCCAGCAGTGCGCCCGGAGAGACCCAGTACTTC CASSAPGETQYF
TRBD1 TRBJ1-5 TRBV19 . TGTGCCAGTAGAATGGACAGGGGGGAAGGACAGCCCCAGCATTTT CASRMDRGEGQPQHF
. TRBJ1-4 TRBV7-9 . TGTGCCAGCAGCCCAGGGGCAGCCTCAACTAATGAAAAACTGTTTTTT CASSPGAASTNEKLFF
. TRBJ1-1 TRBV4-2 once TGTGCCAGCAGCCAAGGGAGGAGGATGAACACTGAAGCTTTCTTT CASSQGRRMNTEAFF
. TRBJ2-1 TRBV7-9 . TGTGCCAGCAGCCTATGGCGGGGTAATCCCTACAATGAGCAGTTCTTC CASSLWRGNPYNEQFF
TRBD1 TRBJ1-2 TRBV6-6 . TGTGCCAGCAGTTCTACGACAGGGGGCACCTATGGCTACACCTTC CASSSTTGGTYGYTF
. TRBJ1-6 TRBV6-4 . TGTGCCAGCAGTGACCGGCCAGCGAATTCACCCCTCCACTTT CASSDRPANSPLHF
. TRBJ1-2 TRBV7-2 . TGTGCCAGCAGCCCGGACAGTAACTATGGCTACACCTTC CASSPDSNYGYTF
TRBD1 TRBJ2-7 TRBV4-1 . TGCGCCAGCAGCCAAGGTCTCCGGGACAGCTCCTACGAGCAGTACTTC CASSQGLRDSSYEQYF
. TRBJ2-2 TRBV6-5 . TGTGCCAGCTCGGGGACAATGAACACCGGGGAGCTGTTTTTT CASSGTMNTGELFF
. TRBJ1-5 TRBV6-6 few TGTGCCAGCAGTTACATAGAAGGGGATCAGCCCCAGCATTTT CASSYIEGDQPQHF
. TRBJ1-1 TRBV4-1 . TGCGCCAGCAGCCAAGACAAGGTCCCGAACACTGAAGCTTTCTTT CASSQDKVPNTEAFF
. TRBJ2-1 TRBV10-2 . TGCGCCAGCAGCCCCAGTCGTTGGCAGGGGTTAAGTGAGCAGTTCTTC CASSPSRWQGLSEQFF